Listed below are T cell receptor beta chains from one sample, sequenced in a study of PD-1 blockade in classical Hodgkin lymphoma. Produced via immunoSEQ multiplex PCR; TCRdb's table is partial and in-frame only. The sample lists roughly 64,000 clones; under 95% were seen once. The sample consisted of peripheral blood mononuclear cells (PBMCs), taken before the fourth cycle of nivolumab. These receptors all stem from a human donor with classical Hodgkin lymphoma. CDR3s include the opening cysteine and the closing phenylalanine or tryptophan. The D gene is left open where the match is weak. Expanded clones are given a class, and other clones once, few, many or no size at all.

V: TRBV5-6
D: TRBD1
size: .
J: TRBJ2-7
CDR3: CASRPTGTVNYEQYF
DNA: TGTGCCAGCAGACCCACCGGGACAGTAAATTACGAGCAGTACTTC

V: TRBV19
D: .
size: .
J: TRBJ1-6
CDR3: CASKSVFGQPPYTLHF
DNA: TGTGCCAGTAAAAGCGTCTTTGGACAGCCGCCGTATACCCTCCACTTT

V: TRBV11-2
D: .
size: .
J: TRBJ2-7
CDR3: CASSRSGDSYEQYF
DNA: TGTGCCAGCAGCCGGTCGGGTGACTCCTACGAGCAGTACTTC

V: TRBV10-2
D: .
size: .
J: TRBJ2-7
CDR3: CASSSGGHGSYEQYF
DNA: TGCGCCAGCAGTTCCGGGGGGCATGGGTCCTACGAGCAGTACTTC

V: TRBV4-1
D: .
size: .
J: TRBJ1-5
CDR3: CASSQGGIGAALQHF
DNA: TGCGCCAGCAGCCAAGGGGGGATTGGCGCGGCGCTCCAGCATTTT

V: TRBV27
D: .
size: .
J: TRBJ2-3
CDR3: CASSPSGNTQYF
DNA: TGTGCCAGCAGTCCGTCGGGGAATACGCAGTATTTT

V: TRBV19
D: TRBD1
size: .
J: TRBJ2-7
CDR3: CASSNTGDREQYF
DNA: TGTGCCAGTAGCAACACAGGGGACCGCGAGCAGTACTTC

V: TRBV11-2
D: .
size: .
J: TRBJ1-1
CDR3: CASSGQNTEAFF
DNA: TGTGCCAGCAGCGGACAGAACACTGAAGCTTTCTTT

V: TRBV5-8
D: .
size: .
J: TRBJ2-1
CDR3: CASSLLGVYNEQFF
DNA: TGTGCCAGCAGCTTGCTCGGGGTGTACAATGAGCAGTTCTTC

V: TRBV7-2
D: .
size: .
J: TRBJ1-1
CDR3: CASTPRGALVEAFF
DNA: TGTGCCAGCACCCCTAGGGGGGCCCTGGTGGAAGCTTTCTTT

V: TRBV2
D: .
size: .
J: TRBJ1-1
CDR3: CASRELLRNTEAFF
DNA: TGTGCCAGCAGGGAACTATTACGTAACACTGAAGCTTTCTTT

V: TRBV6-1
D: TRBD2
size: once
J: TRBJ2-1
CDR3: CASSEVGGSGGKENEQFF
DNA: TGTGCCAGCAGTGAAGTGGGAGGTAGCGGGGGAAAAGAGAATGAGCAGTTCTTC

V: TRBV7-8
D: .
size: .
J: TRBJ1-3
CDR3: CASSLERGSGNTIYF
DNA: TGTGCCAGCAGCTTAGAAAGGGGGTCTGGAAACACCATATATTTT

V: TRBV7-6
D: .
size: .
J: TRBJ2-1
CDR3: CASSLGAGVTYNEQFF
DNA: TGTGCCAGCAGCTTAGGGGCAGGAGTGACCTACAATGAGCAGTTCTTC

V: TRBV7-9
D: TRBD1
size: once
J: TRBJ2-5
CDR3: CASSRNDRGLETQYF
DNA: TGTGCCAGCAGCCGGAATGACAGGGGGCTTGAGACCCAGTACTTC

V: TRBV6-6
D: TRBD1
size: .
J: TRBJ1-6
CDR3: CASTDRESPLHF
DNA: TGTGCCAGCACCGACAGGGAGTCACCCCTCCACTTT

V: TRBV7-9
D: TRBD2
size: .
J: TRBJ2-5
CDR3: CASSSRLAIQETQYF
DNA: TGTGCCAGCAGCTCTCGACTAGCTATTCAAGAGACCCAGTACTTC

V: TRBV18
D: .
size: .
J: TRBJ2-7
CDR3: CASSTGGRPPFPYGQYF
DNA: TGTGCCAGCTCAACCGGAGGACGGCCGCCCTTTCCCTACGGGCAGTACTTC

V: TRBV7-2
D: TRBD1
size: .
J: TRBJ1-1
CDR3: CASSMGQGAIAAFF
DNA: TGTGCCAGCAGCATGGGACAGGGGGCTATCGCGGCTTTCTTT

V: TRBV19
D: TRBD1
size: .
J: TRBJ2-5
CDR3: CASSLRTGGETQYF
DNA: TGTGCCAGTAGCCTTAGGACAGGGGGAGAGACCCAGTACTTC

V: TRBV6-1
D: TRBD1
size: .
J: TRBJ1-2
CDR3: CASSEASRGRGLSYYGYTF
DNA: TGTGCCAGCAGTGAAGCCTCGCGAGGCAGGGGGCTATCCTACTATGGCTACACCTTC

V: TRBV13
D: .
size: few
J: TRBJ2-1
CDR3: CASTEGSNEQFF
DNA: TGTGCCAGCACCGAGGGCAGCAATGAGCAGTTCTTC

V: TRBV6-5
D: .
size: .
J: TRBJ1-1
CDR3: CASRRTGSEAFF
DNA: TGTGCCAGCAGGCGAACAGGATCCGAAGCTTTCTTT